Below are 2 T cell receptor beta chains sequenced from a single sample in a study of response to subunit inactivated influenza vaccine. A single record per CDR3 protein comes from TCRdb applying MiXCR to the RT-PCR reads. Among about 830,000 distinct CDR3 sequences listed, approximately 17% were seen once. This material consisted of PBMCs from blood, taken roughly 5 days after vaccination. The receptors were gathered from a man aged 45-60 years who received an inactivated influenza vaccine.

The sample holds many counts of this clonotype. The chain couples TRBV5-1 to TRBJ2-5; 7 bases map to TRBD2. Germline CDR1 SGHRS, CDR2 YFSETQ. The ends lost 0 bases at V and 2 bases at J; junction bases unmatched: 1. This CDR3 region has 14 residues. The CDR3 sequence: CASSLVGGQETQYF. The CDR3 coding sequence is TGCGCCAGCAGCTTGGTCGGGGGGCAAGAGACCCAGTACTTC.

This clonotype was detected only a few times. The CDR3 here is CASSPSVRGSETQYF. CDR3 nucleotides: TGCGCCAGCAGCCCCTCCGTAAGGGGATCAGAGACCCAGTACTTC. The V and J genes are TRBV4-3 and TRBJ2-5; D is possibly TRBD1 (5 bases). V shed 4 bases and J shed 4 bases, with 16 bases lying between them. This CDR3 contains 15 residues. Germline assignment: CDR1 LGHNA and CDR2 YSLEER.